Listed below are T cell receptor beta chains from one sample, sequenced in a study of liver allograft versus peripheral blood T cells. TCRdb re-called the reads with MiXCR, one entry per CDR3 protein. The profile shows 7,000 to 9,000 distinct CDR3 sequences, 18% of them singletons. The source of these receptors is a human patient who had a liver transplant. Part of the T cells may come from the graft donor. CDR3s include the opening cysteine and the closing phenylalanine or tryptophan. A D gene is named only where the DNA matches it firmly. Some rows mark clone size as missing; the rest say once, few, many or name a class of expanded clone.

V gene: TRBV12-3/TRBV12-4; clone size: .; D gene: TRBD2; J gene: TRBJ2-3; CDR3 protein: CASSEVLAGTDTQYF; CDR3 DNA: TGTGCCAGCAGTGAGGTACTAGCGGGCACAGATACGCAGTATTTT
V gene: TRBV20-1; clone size: .; D gene: .; J gene: TRBJ1-4; CDR3 protein: CSASWSASTNEKLFF; CDR3 DNA: TGCAGTGCTAGTTGGTCGGCCTCAACTAATGAAAAACTGTTTTTT
V gene: TRBV27; clone size: many; D gene: TRBD2; J gene: TRBJ2-3; CDR3 protein: CASSLLERGGRTDTQYF; CDR3 DNA: TGTGCCAGCAGTTTACTTGAGCGGGGGGGCCGGACAGATACGCAGTATTTT
V gene: TRBV30; clone size: many; D gene: .; J gene: TRBJ1-5; CDR3 protein: CAWTPPGGRDQPQHF; CDR3 DNA: TGTGCCTGGACCCCCCCCGGGGGCAGGGATCAGCCCCAGCATTTT
V gene: TRBV10-1; clone size: .; D gene: TRBD1; J gene: TRBJ2-7; CDR3 protein: CASSDIPGQGPCEQYF; CDR3 DNA: TGCGCCAGCAGTGACATACCGGGACAGGGGCCCTGCGAGCAGTACTTC
V gene: TRBV9; clone size: .; D gene: .; J gene: TRBJ1-2; CDR3 protein: CASSVRPGEGGSYGYTF; CDR3 DNA: TGTGCCAGCAGCGTGAGGCCAGGTGAGGGGGGCTCCTATGGCTACACCTTC
V gene: TRBV28; clone size: .; D gene: .; J gene: TRBJ1-4; CDR3 protein: CASSFSRGSTNEKLFF; CDR3 DNA: TGTGCCAGCAGTTTTAGTCGGGGATCTACTAATGAAAAACTGTTTTTT
V gene: TRBV7-2; clone size: few; D gene: TRBD2; J gene: TRBJ2-7; CDR3 protein: CASSFSGGAFMYEQYF; CDR3 DNA: TGTGCCAGCAGCTTTAGCGGGGGGGCTTTTATGTACGAGCAGTACTTC
V gene: TRBV5-5; clone size: .; D gene: .; J gene: TRBJ2-2; CDR3 protein: CASSLKQFNTGELFF; CDR3 DNA: TGTGCCAGCAGCTTGAAACAGTTTAACACCGGGGAGCTGTTTTTT
V gene: TRBV7-2; clone size: medium-sized; D gene: TRBD1; J gene: TRBJ1-2; CDR3 protein: CASRSRGVDYGYTF; CDR3 DNA: TGTGCCAGCAGGAGCAGGGGGGTAGACTATGGCTACACCTTC
V gene: TRBV7-9; clone size: .; D gene: .; J gene: TRBJ1-3; CDR3 protein: CASSLTSSSGNTIYF; CDR3 DNA: TGTGCCAGCAGCCTTACTTCCAGCTCTGGAAACACCATATATTTT
V gene: TRBV9; clone size: .; D gene: TRBD2; J gene: TRBJ2-2; CDR3 protein: CASSDRTSDTNTGELFF; CDR3 DNA: TGTGCCAGCAGCGATAGGACTAGCGACACGAACACCGGGGAGCTGTTTTTT
V gene: TRBV7-2; clone size: medium-sized; D gene: .; J gene: TRBJ2-5; CDR3 protein: CASSLAGASGETQYF; CDR3 DNA: TGTGCCAGCAGCTTAGCGGGGGCATCAGGGGAGACCCAGTACTTC
V gene: TRBV28; clone size: .; D gene: .; J gene: TRBJ1-3; CDR3 protein: CASRADSPFSGNTIYF; CDR3 DNA: TGTGCCAGCAGAGCTGACAGCCCGTTCTCTGGAAACACCATATATTTT
V gene: TRBV5-6; clone size: medium-sized; D gene: .; J gene: TRBJ2-7; CDR3 protein: CASSWGLGQSYEQYF; CDR3 DNA: TGTGCCAGCAGCTGGGGATTAGGACAGTCCTACGAGCAGTACTTC
V gene: TRBV27; clone size: medium-sized; D gene: .; J gene: TRBJ2-5; CDR3 protein: CVTSKRSGQETQYF; CDR3 DNA: TGTGTCACGTCGAAGAGGAGCGGCCAAGAGACCCAGTACTTC
V gene: TRBV12-5; clone size: few; D gene: .; J gene: TRBJ2-7; CDR3 protein: CASGLGGRGEQYF; CDR3 DNA: TGTGCTAGTGGTTTGGGAGGTCGTGGCGAGCAGTACTTC
V gene: TRBV20-1; clone size: .; D gene: .; J gene: TRBJ2-7; CDR3 protein: CSARAPGQLYEQYF; CDR3 DNA: TGCAGTGCTAGAGCACCCGGGCAGCTATACGAGCAGTACTTC
V gene: TRBV29-1; clone size: medium-sized; D gene: .; J gene: TRBJ2-3; CDR3 protein: CSVERGTDTQYF; CDR3 DNA: TGCAGCGTGGAGCGGGGCACAGATACGCAGTATTTT
V gene: TRBV18; clone size: many; D gene: TRBD2; J gene: TRBJ2-3; CDR3 protein: CASSWTSTSTDTQYF; CDR3 DNA: TGTGCCAGCTCGTGGACTAGCACCAGCACAGATACGCAGTATTTT
V gene: TRBV29-1; clone size: medium-sized; D gene: .; J gene: TRBJ1-6; CDR3 protein: CSVGPDSPLHF; CDR3 DNA: TGCAGCGTGGGTCCGGATTCACCCCTCCACTTT
V gene: TRBV18; clone size: medium-sized; D gene: .; J gene: TRBJ1-3; CDR3 protein: CASSRAAGSGNTIYF; CDR3 DNA: TGTGCCAGCTCACGTGCGGCGGGGTCAGGAAACACCATATATTTT
V gene: TRBV28; clone size: few; D gene: TRBD1; J gene: TRBJ1-4; CDR3 protein: CASSSPGQGSEKLFF; CDR3 DNA: TGTGCCAGCAGTTCGCCCGGACAGGGTTCTGAAAAACTGTTTTTT
V gene: TRBV11-2; clone size: .; D gene: .; J gene: TRBJ1-4; CDR3 protein: CASSLESGGKLFF; CDR3 DNA: TGTGCCAGCAGCTTAGAGTCCGGTGGAAAACTGTTTTTT
V gene: TRBV6-2/TRBV6-3; clone size: medium-sized; D gene: .; J gene: TRBJ1-1; CDR3 protein: CASTAAGPAETEAFF; CDR3 DNA: TGTGCCAGCACCGCGGCAGGGCCCGCGGAGACTGAAGCTTTCTTT
V gene: TRBV6-1; clone size: medium-sized; D gene: TRBD2; J gene: TRBJ2-3; CDR3 protein: CASSESGGGTDTQYF; CDR3 DNA: TGTGCCAGCAGTGAAAGCGGGGGAGGCACAGATACGCAGTATTTT
V gene: TRBV19; clone size: many; D gene: .; J gene: TRBJ1-5; CDR3 protein: CASSIATGGSNQPQHF; CDR3 DNA: TGTGCCAGTAGTATTGCAACGGGGGGCAGCAATCAGCCCCAGCATTTT